Listed below are T cell receptor beta chains from one sample, sequenced in a study of cytomegalovirus exposure and HLA in healthy donors. Assay: immunoSEQ multiplex PCR; the TCRdb copy retains only in-frame clones and omits some. This sample has about 80,000 clones, with more than 50% found just once. The sequencing input was PBMCs. These receptor sequences come from a male donor in good health and CMV-seropositive. Both conserved end residues are part of each CDR3. The order of the fields is CDR3 protein, CDR3 DNA, V gene, D gene, J gene, clone size. The D gene is left open where the match is weak. Clone size is not always given. Where it is, it says once, few, many or a class for expanded clones.

cdr3_aa: CASSVKIGSSYNEQFF; cdr3_nt: TGTGCCAGCAGTGTGAAAATCGGTAGCTCCTACAATGAGCAGTTCTTC; v_call: TRBV2; d_call: NA; j_call: TRBJ2-1; clone_size: NA
cdr3_aa: CASSSTGGGGYTF; cdr3_nt: TGTGCCAGCAGTTCGACAGGGGGCGGCGGCTACACCTTC; v_call: TRBV28; d_call: TRBD1; j_call: TRBJ1-2; clone_size: NA
cdr3_aa: CASSLVSGYEQYF; cdr3_nt: TGTGCCAGCAGCTTAGTTTCCGGGTACGAGCAGTACTTC; v_call: TRBV7-2; d_call: NA; j_call: TRBJ2-7; clone_size: medium-sized
cdr3_aa: CASSVGTSGNTDTQYF; cdr3_nt: TGTGCCAGCAGCGTGGGGACTAGCGGGAACACAGATACGCAGTATTTT; v_call: TRBV9; d_call: TRBD2; j_call: TRBJ2-3; clone_size: NA
cdr3_aa: CASSLGGQDEQYF; cdr3_nt: TGTGCCAGCAGCTTGGGAGGGCAGGACGAGCAGTACTTC; v_call: TRBV7-6; d_call: TRBD2; j_call: TRBJ2-7; clone_size: few
cdr3_aa: CATSSRGGGETQYF; cdr3_nt: TGTGCCACCAGCAGCCGAGGCGGGGGAGAGACCCAGTACTTC; v_call: TRBV15; d_call: TRBD2; j_call: TRBJ2-5; clone_size: NA
cdr3_aa: CASSEFGGGGYTF; cdr3_nt: TGTGCCAGCAGTGAATTTGGGGGGGGCGGCTACACCTTC; v_call: TRBV6-1; d_call: NA; j_call: TRBJ1-2; clone_size: NA
cdr3_aa: CASSQEKLGAYGYTF; cdr3_nt: TGCGCCAGCAGCCAAGAAAAACTAGGAGCGTATGGCTACACCTTC; v_call: TRBV4-3; d_call: NA; j_call: TRBJ1-2; clone_size: few
cdr3_aa: CASSEEGGTHSKNIQYF; cdr3_nt: TGTGCCAGCAGTGAAGAAGGGGGCACCCATTCCAAAAACATTCAGTACTTC; v_call: TRBV2; d_call: TRBD1; j_call: TRBJ2-4; clone_size: NA
cdr3_aa: CASSFSGQGSGTEAFF; cdr3_nt: TGCGCCAGCAGCTTCTCGGGACAGGGTTCGGGCACTGAAGCTTTCTTT; v_call: TRBV5-1; d_call: TRBD1; j_call: TRBJ1-1; clone_size: NA
cdr3_aa: CASSLRGSPYNEQFF; cdr3_nt: TGCGCCAGCAGCTTGCGAGGGAGCCCCTACAATGAGCAGTTCTTC; v_call: TRBV5-1; d_call: NA; j_call: TRBJ2-1; clone_size: NA
cdr3_aa: CASSKGQELDIQYF; cdr3_nt: TGTGCCAGTAGTAAAGGACAGGAGCTAGACATTCAGTACTTC; v_call: TRBV19; d_call: TRBD1; j_call: TRBJ2-4; clone_size: NA
cdr3_aa: CASEGQASRYGYTF; cdr3_nt: TGTGCCAGCGAGGGACAAGCCAGTAGGTATGGCTACACCTTC; v_call: TRBV28; d_call: NA; j_call: TRBJ1-2; clone_size: NA
cdr3_aa: CASTTGLGGAEQYF; cdr3_nt: TGTGCCAGCACTACGGGACTAGGGGGGGCCGAGCAGTACTTC; v_call: TRBV9; d_call: TRBD2; j_call: TRBJ2-7; clone_size: NA
cdr3_aa: CAWSSQSSNTEAFF; cdr3_nt: TGTGCCTGGAGCTCACAGTCTTCAAACACTGAAGCTTTCTTT; v_call: TRBV30; d_call: NA; j_call: TRBJ1-1; clone_size: few
cdr3_aa: CASSPRDTYNYGYTF; cdr3_nt: TGTGCCAGCAGCCCCCGGGACACCTATAACTATGGCTACACCTTC; v_call: TRBV5-6; d_call: NA; j_call: TRBJ1-2; clone_size: NA
cdr3_aa: CAWGRAASLSYGYTF; cdr3_nt: TGTGCCTGGGGGAGGGCAGCTTCACTTTCCTATGGCTACACCTTC; v_call: TRBV30; d_call: NA; j_call: TRBJ1-2; clone_size: NA
cdr3_aa: CAISFGTSYEQYF; cdr3_nt: TGTGCCATCAGTTTTGGGACTAGCTACGAGCAGTACTTC; v_call: TRBV10-3; d_call: TRBD2; j_call: TRBJ2-7; clone_size: NA
cdr3_aa: CASSPGQGVEETQYF; cdr3_nt: TGCGCCAGCAGCCCTGGACAGGGGGTCGAAGAGACCCAGTACTTC; v_call: TRBV5-1; d_call: TRBD1; j_call: TRBJ2-5; clone_size: once
cdr3_aa: CASSLSGQGGTDTQYF; cdr3_nt: TGTGCCAGTAGCTTGTCAGGGCAGGGGGGCACAGATACGCAGTATTTT; v_call: TRBV19; d_call: TRBD1; j_call: TRBJ2-3; clone_size: NA
cdr3_aa: CASKSRGPGEQYF; cdr3_nt: TGTGCCAGTAAAAGTAGAGGGCCGGGCGAGCAGTACTTC; v_call: TRBV19; d_call: NA; j_call: TRBJ2-7; clone_size: few
cdr3_aa: CASSGEGTEAFF; cdr3_nt: TGTGCCAGCAGTGGGGAGGGAACTGAAGCTTTCTTT; v_call: TRBV2; d_call: NA; j_call: TRBJ1-1; clone_size: NA
cdr3_aa: CASSPFPDTQYF; cdr3_nt: TGTGCCAGCAGCCCTTTCCCAGATACGCAGTATTTT; v_call: TRBV14; d_call: NA; j_call: TRBJ2-3; clone_size: NA
cdr3_aa: CASSFPYRSNQPQHF; cdr3_nt: TGTGCCAGCAGTTTCCCATACAGGAGCAATCAGCCCCAGCATTTT; v_call: TRBV28; d_call: NA; j_call: TRBJ1-5; clone_size: NA
cdr3_aa: CASSDQVEAFF; cdr3_nt: TGTGCCAGCAGCGACCAGGTTGAAGCTTTCTTT; v_call: TRBV6-5; d_call: NA; j_call: TRBJ1-1; clone_size: few
cdr3_aa: CASSLTSTDTQYF; cdr3_nt: TGTGCCAGCAGTTTGACTAGCACAGATACGCAGTATTTT; v_call: TRBV27; d_call: NA; j_call: TRBJ2-3; clone_size: NA
cdr3_aa: CASSPHAGTQSNYGYTF; cdr3_nt: TGTGCCAGCAGCCCCCACGCTGGGACTCAGAGTAACTATGGCTACACCTTC; v_call: TRBV9; d_call: NA; j_call: TRBJ1-2; clone_size: NA
cdr3_aa: CASSRGQGGETQYF; cdr3_nt: TGTGCCAGCAGCAGGGGACAGGGGGGAGAGACCCAGTACTTC; v_call: TRBV5-6; d_call: TRBD1; j_call: TRBJ2-5; clone_size: NA